This is a list of T cell receptor beta chains from one sample in a study of PD-1 blockade in classical Hodgkin lymphoma. Sequencing used immunoSEQ multiplex PCR; TCRdb keeps in-frame clones, though not all of them. This table holds around 50,000 clones, 90% found once. The source material was peripheral blood mononuclear cells (PBMCs), sampled before the fourth cycle of nivolumab. These receptors all stem from a human donor with classical Hodgkin lymphoma. Each CDR3 is given with its conserved first and last residue. The D gene is left open where the match is weak. For some rows the clone size is stated as once, few or many, or as a class when expanded; others skip it.

d_gene: -
v_gene: TRBV13
abundance: -
j_gene: TRBJ2-7
CDR3nt: TGTGCCAGCAGCCAGTGGGGAATCTACGAGCAGTACTTC
CDR3aa: CASSQWGIYEQYF

d_gene: TRBD1
v_gene: TRBV19
abundance: -
j_gene: TRBJ2-3
CDR3nt: TGTGCCAGTAGTATACGAAGGACAGGAAGCCTTCCAGATACGCAGTATTTT
CDR3aa: CASSIRRTGSLPDTQYF

d_gene: TRBD2
v_gene: TRBV27
abundance: -
j_gene: TRBJ2-5
CDR3nt: TGTGCCAGCAGCCATACGGCGGGAGGGGAGACCCAGTACTTC
CDR3aa: CASSHTAGGETQYF

d_gene: -
v_gene: TRBV7-3
abundance: -
j_gene: TRBJ2-7
CDR3nt: TGTGCCAGCAGCTCCCGAAACGGACTTGGGCAGTACTTC
CDR3aa: CASSSRNGLGQYF

d_gene: -
v_gene: TRBV6-4
abundance: -
j_gene: TRBJ1-1
CDR3nt: TGTGCCAGCAGAATGGGGCCGAACACTGAAGCTTTCTTT
CDR3aa: CASRMGPNTEAFF

d_gene: -
v_gene: TRBV28
abundance: -
j_gene: TRBJ1-1
CDR3nt: TGTGCCAGCAGTCCCGGGGGCGTCGGAAACACTGAAGCTTTCTTT
CDR3aa: CASSPGGVGNTEAFF

d_gene: -
v_gene: TRBV4-2
abundance: -
j_gene: TRBJ2-7
CDR3nt: TGTGCCAGCAGCCAAGAGGCCCCGCCAAATCCCCACGAGCAGTACTTC
CDR3aa: CASSQEAPPNPHEQYF

d_gene: -
v_gene: TRBV28
abundance: -
j_gene: TRBJ1-1
CDR3nt: TGTGCCAGCAGTTTAGTACCGAAGAACACTGAAGCTTTCTTT
CDR3aa: CASSLVPKNTEAFF

d_gene: TRBD2
v_gene: TRBV6-4
abundance: -
j_gene: TRBJ2-2
CDR3nt: TGTGCCAGCAGCCCCGCGTTCTCGGGGGGCACCGGGGAGCTGTTTTTT
CDR3aa: CASSPAFSGGTGELFF

d_gene: -
v_gene: TRBV7-6
abundance: -
j_gene: TRBJ1-4
CDR3nt: TGTGCCAGCAGCTTAGCCTCGATGCGATACCCAAAAAAACTGTTTTTT
CDR3aa: CASSLASMRYPKKLFF

d_gene: -
v_gene: TRBV6-1
abundance: -
j_gene: TRBJ2-4
CDR3nt: TGTGCCAGCAGTGAATTGGGGCAGACCCTAGCCAAAAACATTCAGTACTTC
CDR3aa: CASSELGQTLAKNIQYF

d_gene: -
v_gene: TRBV27
abundance: -
j_gene: TRBJ1-2
CDR3nt: TGTGCCAGCACAAAAAGGGCAGGAATCTATGGCTACACCTTC
CDR3aa: CASTKRAGIYGYTF

d_gene: TRBD1
v_gene: TRBV4-2
abundance: once
j_gene: TRBJ1-2
CDR3nt: TGTGCCAGCAGCCAATTCCGGGACAGAAACTATGGCTACACCTTC
CDR3aa: CASSQFRDRNYGYTF

d_gene: TRBD2
v_gene: TRBV19
abundance: -
j_gene: TRBJ2-5
CDR3nt: TGTGCCAGTAGTAAGGTTGCTGGGGAGGGCCACAAGACCCAGTACTTC
CDR3aa: CASSKVAGEGHKTQYF

d_gene: TRBD1
v_gene: TRBV5-6
abundance: -
j_gene: TRBJ2-3
CDR3nt: TGTGCCAGCAGCTTTACAGGGGTAGGCACAGATACGCAGTATTTT
CDR3aa: CASSFTGVGTDTQYF

d_gene: TRBD1
v_gene: TRBV6-5
abundance: once
j_gene: TRBJ1-5
CDR3nt: TGTGCCAGCAGATCAGACAGGGGTAATCAGCCCCAGCATTTT
CDR3aa: CASRSDRGNQPQHF

d_gene: -
v_gene: TRBV27
abundance: -
j_gene: TRBJ1-3
CDR3nt: TGTGCCAGCAGTTTGGGCTCGGGGAACACCATATATTTT
CDR3aa: CASSLGSGNTIYF

d_gene: TRBD1
v_gene: TRBV11-3
abundance: -
j_gene: TRBJ1-3
CDR3nt: TGTGCCAGCAGCCGAGACAGGGTGGACACCATATATTTT
CDR3aa: CASSRDRVDTIYF

d_gene: TRBD1
v_gene: TRBV6-5
abundance: -
j_gene: TRBJ2-2
CDR3nt: TGTGCCAGCAGATCAGGGGGCGCGAACACCGGGGAGCTGTTTTTT
CDR3aa: CASRSGGANTGELFF

d_gene: TRBD1
v_gene: TRBV14
abundance: once
j_gene: TRBJ2-7
CDR3nt: TGTGCCAGCAGCCCTGACAGGGGGCAATACGAGCAGTACTTC
CDR3aa: CASSPDRGQYEQYF

d_gene: -
v_gene: TRBV7-9
abundance: once
j_gene: TRBJ1-1
CDR3nt: TGTGCCAGCGGAGGGAGCCCAATGAACACTGAAGCTTTCTTT
CDR3aa: CASGGSPMNTEAFF

d_gene: -
v_gene: TRBV7-7
abundance: -
j_gene: TRBJ2-3
CDR3nt: TGTGCTAGCAGCCAGGGGACTACAGATACGCAGTATTTT
CDR3aa: CASSQGTTDTQYF